Listed here are 29 T cell receptor beta chains from one sample, sequenced in a study of shared clonotypes between healthy human individuals. Clones were sequenced by immunoSEQ multiplex PCR, and TCRdb holds only the in-frame ones, with some missing. The sample has around 2.5 million clones, approximately 93% seen once. The sample was naive CD4+ T cells from PBMCs. Documented subset: CD45RA+ positively selected. The receptors stem from a man younger than 30 in good health. Some clones in this sample may be carry-over from other donors' samples.

This chain connects TRBV2 to TRBJ2-7, with D perhaps assigned TRBD1 or TRBD2 (7 bases each). Trimming cost V 6 bases and J 2 bases, with 17 bases left between them. The germline CDR1 and CDR2 sequences are SNHLY and FYNNEI. This CDR3 contains 15 residues. For the CDR3, the DNA is TGTGCCAGCAGGAGCGGGACAGAGGGCACCTACGAGCAGTACTTC. Its translation: CASRSGTEGTYEQYF. The whole variable domain, filled in from reference TRBV2 and TRBJ2-7, reads EPEVTQTPSHQVTQMGQEVILRCVPISNHLYFYWYRQILGQKVEFLVSFYNNEISEKSEIFDDQFSVERPDGSNFTLKIRSTKLEDSAMYFCASRSGTEGTYEQYFGPGTRLTVT.

The chain carries TRBV7-8 and TRBJ2-3, with a possible D match to TRBD1 (6 bases). The germline V and J ends were trimmed by 2 bases and 3 bases, with 9 bases remaining between them. The germline V gene has CDR1 SGHVS and CDR2 FQNEAQ. The CDR3 is 14 amino acids. Here the CDR3 DNA reads TGTGCCAGCAGCTTACTCCAGGGGACAGATACGCAGTATTTT. This translates into CASSLLQGTDTQYF. Supplemented by reference TRBV7-8 and TRBJ2-3, the full variable domain reads GAGVSQSPRYKVAKRGQDVALRCDPISGHVSLFWYQQALGQGPEFLTYFQNEAQLDKSGLPSDRFFAERPEGSVSTLKIQRTQQEDSAVYLCASSLLQGTDTQYFGPGTRLTVL.

The chain employs TRBV5-1 and TRBJ1-1, with D perhaps TRBD1 (5 bases). Between the trimmed V and J ends, which lost 1 base and 3 bases, there was a span of 13 bases. CDR3 size: 15 residues. From germline, CDR1 is SGHRS and CDR2 YFSETQ. The chain's CDR3 is CASSLPGTRDTEAFF. For the CDR3, the DNA is TGCGCCAGCAGCTTGCCAGGGACGCGGGACACTGAAGCTTTCTTT.

This clone was detected only once. This chain connects TRBV2 to TRBJ1-5; D is possibly TRBD1 (5 bases). The CDR3 loop spans 14 amino acids. The germline gives CDR1 SNHLY, CDR2 FYNNEI. V was pared by 5 bases and J by 2 bases, with 10 bases between. The CDR3 spells CASSSPGGNQPQHF. CDR3 DNA: TGTGCCAGCAGTTCCCCGGGGGGCAATCAGCCCCAGCATTTT. The full variable domain, rest sourced from reference TRBV2 and TRBJ1-5, is EPEVTQTPSHQVTQMGQEVILRCVPISNHLYFYWYRQILGQKVEFLVSFYNNEISEKSEIFDDQFSVERPDGSNFTLKIRSTKLEDSAMYFCASSSPGGNQPQHFGDGTRLSIL.

This chain links TRBV2 with TRBJ2-2; D is possibly TRBD1 or TRBD2 (5 bases each). Germline-derived CDR1 and CDR2 are SNHLY and FYNNEI. This CDR3 region has 13 residues. The V end was cut by 8 bases, the J end by 5 bases, with 12 bases between. This chain's CDR3 is CASLWDPTGELFF. The CDR3 nucleotides are TGTGCCAGCCTCTGGGACCCGACCGGGGAGCTGTTTTTT.

The chain is built from TRBV5-1 and TRBJ2-3; D possibly matches TRBD1 or TRBD2 (6 bases each). The CDR3 sequence is 14 residues long. Trimming took off 4 bases at V and 5 bases at J, with 14 bases between the two ends. Per the germline V gene, CDR1 is SGHRS and CDR2 is YFSETQ. This CDR3 is CASSIQGAGDTQYF. The DNA of the CDR3 is TGCGCCAGCAGCATACAGGGAGCGGGAGATACGCAGTATTTT. Looking up the rest from reference TRBV5-1 and TRBJ2-3 gives the full variable domain: KAGVTQTPRYLIKTRGQQVTLSCSPISGHRSVSWYQQTPGQGLQFLFEYFSETQRNKGNFPGRFSGRQFSNSRSEMNVSTLELGDSALYLCASSIQGAGDTQYFGPGTRLTVL.

V and J are TRBV18 and TRBJ2-5; D possibly matches TRBD1 or TRBD2 (5 bases each). Judging by the DNA end, TRBJ2-7 fits better; the J call may be wrong. Germline V gives CDR1 KGHSH, CDR2 LQKENI. This CDR3 is 14 amino acids long. In DNA form, the CDR3 reads TGTGCCAGCTCGCCCGGGACCGGTTCCTACGAGCAGTACTTC. It yields the protein CASSPGTGSYEQYF.

In its sample, this clone was seen a few times. The J gene is TRBJ1-5, the V gene TRBV10-1; D uncertain. The germline V and J ends were trimmed by 1 base and 4 bases, with 11 bases remaining between them. Per germline, CDR1 WNHNN and CDR2 SYGVQD (reference sequence). This CDR3 is 15 amino acids long. CDR3 nucleotide sequence: TGCGCCAGCAGTGAGTGGCCAGAATGGAATCAGCCCCAGCATTTT. Translation gives CASSEWPEWNQPQHF.

The rearrangement links TRBV6-5 to TRBJ2-5; D ambiguous. The J call is doubtful: the DNA matches TRBJ2-7 better. From germline, CDR1 is MNHEY and CDR2 SVGAGI. The CDR3 covers 11 residues. The CDR3 sequence: CASSRWDEQYF. The DNA of the CDR3 is TGTGCCAGCAGTCGTTGGGACGAGCAGTACTTC.

V usage is TRBV29-1 and J usage is TRBJ2-4, with 8 bases aligning to TRBD1. Germline V gives CDR1 SQVTM, CDR2 ANQGSEA. V trimming: 3 bases; J trimming: 6 bases; junction bases outside the gene matches: 19. This CDR3 spans 18 amino acids. In nucleotides, the CDR3 is TGCAGCGTTGAGGCTCCACTACGGGCAGGGGGCTATGGAAACATTCAGTACTTC. The encoded protein is CSVEAPLRAGGYGNIQYF. The variable domain in full, completed from reference TRBV29-1 and TRBJ2-4, reads SAVISQKPSRDICQRGTSLTIQCQVDSQVTMMFWYRQQPGQSLTLIATANQGSEATYESGFVIDKFPISRPNLTFSTLTVSNMSPEDSSIYLCSVEAPLRAGGYGNIQYFGAGTRLSVL.

The rearrangement uses TRBV27 and TRBJ2-1; 10 positions match TRBD2. CDR1 and CDR2 (germline): MNHEY, SMNVEV (reference sequence). After removal of 8 bases from V and 5 bases from J, the junction contained 9 bases not matched to a gene. This CDR3 is built from 15 residues. This CDR3 reads CASGGLASGNNEQFF. The CDR3 coding sequence is TGTGCCAGCGGGGGACTAGCGTCTGGAAACAATGAGCAGTTCTTC.

The chain couples TRBV28 to TRBJ2-5, with TRBD2 matching over 8 bases. The V segment lost 7 bases and the J segment 2 bases; nucleotides outside the gene matches: 6. The CDR3 length is 14 residues. CDR1 is MDHEN and CDR2 is SYDVKM in the germline V gene. This chain's CDR3 is CASTAGGGQETQYF. In nucleotides, the CDR3 is TGTGCCAGCACCGCGGGCGGGGGGCAAGAGACCCAGTACTTC.

This clone has only one observation. The chain joins TRBV28 to TRBJ1-3; 7 bases line up with TRBD1. The germline CDR1 and CDR2 sequences are MDHEN and SYDVKM. The CDR3 extends over 16 amino acids. The trim removed 5 bases at V and 4 bases at J, leaving 11 bases unmatched. CDR3 in amino acids: CASSKPRPGQGNTIYF. CDR3 bases: TGTGCCAGCAGTAAACCCCGACCGGGACAGGGAAACACCATATATTTT. The full variable domain, its missing parts supplied by reference TRBV28 and TRBJ1-3, is DVKVTQSSRYLVKRTGEKVFLECVQDMDHENMFWYRQDPGLGLRLIYFSYDVKMKEKGDIPEGYSVSREKKERFSLILESASTNQTSMYLCASSKPRPGQGNTIYFGEGSWLTVV.

V is TRBV6-6 and J is TRBJ1-2; 9 nucleotides agree with TRBD1. The V gene end was trimmed by 8 bases and the J gene end by 8 bases; junction bases not matched to a gene: 3. The CDR3 extends over 11 amino acids. CDR1 and CDR2 from the germline V gene are MNHNY and SVGAGI (reference sequence). CDR3 region: CASGTGIGYTF. The CDR3 DNA reads TGTGCCAGCGGGACAGGGATCGGCTACACCTTC.

V and J are TRBV28 and TRBJ2-7; D call uncertain. Germline lookup yields CDR1 MDHEN and CDR2 SYDVKM. V was pared by 2 bases and J by 0 bases, with 11 bases between. The CDR3 runs to 15 residues. CDR3 sequence reads: CASSLRTMGSYEQYF. The CDR3 nucleotides are TGTGCCAGCAGTTTAAGGACGATGGGCTCCTACGAGCAGTACTTC.

V is TRBV11-2 and J is TRBJ2-5; D call uncertain. There are 14 residues in the CDR3. Germline lookup yields CDR1 SGHAT and CDR2 FQNNGV. V shed 1 base and J shed 3 bases, with 9 bases lying between them. CDR3 sequence (DNA): TGTGCCAGCAGCTTAGGTCGCTACAAAGAGACCCAGTACTTC. This translates into CASSLGRYKETQYF. Filled out from reference TRBV11-2 and TRBJ2-5, the complete variable domain reads EAGVAQSPRYKIIEKRQSVAFWCNPISGHATLYWYQQILGQGPKLLIQFQNNGVVDDSQLPKDRFSAERLKGVDSTLKIQPAKLEDSAVYLCASSLGRYKETQYFGPGTRLLVL.

J is TRBJ2-5 and V is TRBV4-1; D call uncertain. The closer fit of TRBJ2-7 to the DNA end suggests the J call may be wrong. The germline gives CDR1 MGHRA, CDR2 YSYEKL. This CDR3 region has 16 residues. The CDR3 region is CASSPFMIGSSYEQYF. The CDR3 nucleotides are TGCGCCAGCAGCCCTTTTATGATTGGTAGCTCCTACGAGCAGTACTTC.

This clone was seen only a few times. The chain carries TRBV10-1 and TRBJ1-1; no clear D gene. V dropped 2 bases and J dropped 1 base, with 8 bases sitting between them. CDR1 WNHNN and CDR2 SYGVQD come from the germline V gene (reference sequence). The CDR3 runs to 14 residues. The CDR3 here is CASSETTQNTEAFF. For the CDR3, the DNA is TGCGCCAGCAGTGAGACGACCCAGAACACTGAAGCTTTCTTT.

The J gene is TRBJ2-2, the V gene TRBV7-6, with D perhaps being TRBD1 or TRBD2 (5 bases each). Germline V CDR1 and CDR2: SGHVS, FNYEAQ. The V gene lost 5 bases and the J gene lost 4 bases, with 17 bases spanning the gap. CDR3 length: 16 amino acids. Here the CDR3 reads CASSPQIRGATGELFF. CDR3 DNA: TGTGCCAGCAGCCCCCAAATCCGAGGGGCCACCGGGGAGCTGTTTTTT.

The chain links TRBV9 to TRBJ2-3; no reliable D call. V was shortened by 3 bases and J by 1 base, with 12 bases between the two germline ends. The V gene's germline CDR1 is SGDLS and CDR2 YYNGEE. There are 15 residues in the CDR3. This CDR3 reads CASSAILHRTDTQYF. The DNA of the CDR3 is TGTGCCAGCAGCGCCATACTCCATCGCACAGATACGCAGTATTTT.

This clone was observed once. The chain couples TRBV9 to TRBJ2-3; 7 bases match TRBD2. CDR3 size: 15 residues. Germline CDR1 is SGDLS and CDR2 is YYNGEE. V was clipped by 1 base and J by 2 bases; unmatched bases: 4. CDR3 nucleotides: TGTGCCAGCAGCGTAACTAGCGCCTACACAGATACGCAGTATTTT. It encodes CASSVTSAYTDTQYF.

V is TRBV2 and J is TRBJ2-2, with 11 positions matching TRBD2. Germline assignment: CDR1 SNHLY and CDR2 FYNNEI. V trimming: 8 bases; J trimming: 6 bases; junction bases outside the gene matches: 2. The CDR3 consists of 13 residues. CDR3 bases: TGTGCCAGCGAACTAGCGGGAGCCGGGGAGCTGTTTTTT. Amino acids: CASELAGAGELFF. The variable domain in full, completed from reference TRBV2 and TRBJ2-2, reads EPEVTQTPSHQVTQMGQEVILRCVPISNHLYFYWYRQILGQKVEFLVSFYNNEISEKSEIFDDQFSVERPDGSNFTLKIRSTKLEDSAMYFCASELAGAGELFFGEGSRLTVL.

The chain links TRBV2 to TRBJ1-5, with D unresolved. Trimming left V 6 bases short and J 2 bases short, with 14 bases between. Germline V gene lookup returns CDR1 SNHLY and CDR2 FYNNEI. CDR3 length: 15 amino acids. CDR3 DNA: TGTGCCAGCAGCTTTCTAGATCAGGGCAATCAGCCCCAGCATTTT. This codes for CASSFLDQGNQPQHF.

The rearrangement joins TRBV29-1 to TRBJ2-7, with D unresolved. V was pared by 7 bases and J by 3 bases, with 16 bases between. The CDR3 has 13 amino acids. The germline V gene encodes CDR1 SQVTM and CDR2 ANQGSEA. In nucleotides, the CDR3 is TGCAGCGCCTCGTCCCGCCTAGGCTACGAGCAGTACTTC. Translating it yields CSASSRLGYEQYF.

The V call is TRBV7-3, the J call TRBJ2-3, with TRBD2 identical over 12 bases. Losses at the gene ends were 8 bases for V and 0 bases for J; bases not matched to a gene: 6. CDR1 is SGHTA and CDR2 is FQGTGA in the germline V gene. This CDR3 comprises 16 residues. CDR3 sequence: CASGLAGGTSTDTQYF. The CDR3, as DNA: TGTGCCAGCGGGCTAGCGGGAGGGACTAGCACAGATACGCAGTATTTT.

V is TRBV21-1 and J is TRBJ2-3; TRBD1, the table's D call, lacks a check against the DNA. TRBV21-1 corresponds to a pseudogene. The CDR3 is 19 residues long. CDR3 loop: CASSLTAPGAGGNTDTQYF. The CDR3 DNA reads TGTGCCAGCAGCCTGACGGCCCCTGGTGCAGGGGGCAACACAGATACGCAGTATTTT.

The chain employs TRBV7-2 and TRBJ2-7, with no clear D. This CDR3 is built from 12 residues. CDR1 is SGHTA and CDR2 is FQGNSA in the germline V gene. The V and J ends lost 5 bases and 2 bases respectively, with 7 bases between them. CDR3 sequence (DNA): TGTGCCAGCAGCCCAAGTACCTACGAGCAGTACTTC. Protein product: CASSPSTYEQYF.

The chain joins TRBV19 to TRBJ2-1, with D possibly TRBD1 on 6 matching bases. V shed 10 bases and J shed 6 bases, with 22 bases lying between them. From germline, CDR1 is LNHDA and CDR2 SQIVND (reference sequence). The CDR3 spans 15 residues. CDR3 sequence (DNA): TGTGCCACCAAAAAGGGCAGGGGTGAGGGCAATGAGCAGTTCTTC. It is translated as CATKKGRGEGNEQFF.

The gene calls are TRBV9 and TRBJ1-1; D is ambiguous. Trimming cost V 0 bases and J 6 bases, with 18 bases left between them. CDR3 length: 16 amino acids. The V gene's germline CDR1 is SGDLS and CDR2 YYNGEE. The DNA of the CDR3 is TGTGCCAGCAGCGTAGCGGGGAGGGCCGGAAGCGCTGAAGCTTTCTTT. Protein: CASSVAGRAGSAEAFF.